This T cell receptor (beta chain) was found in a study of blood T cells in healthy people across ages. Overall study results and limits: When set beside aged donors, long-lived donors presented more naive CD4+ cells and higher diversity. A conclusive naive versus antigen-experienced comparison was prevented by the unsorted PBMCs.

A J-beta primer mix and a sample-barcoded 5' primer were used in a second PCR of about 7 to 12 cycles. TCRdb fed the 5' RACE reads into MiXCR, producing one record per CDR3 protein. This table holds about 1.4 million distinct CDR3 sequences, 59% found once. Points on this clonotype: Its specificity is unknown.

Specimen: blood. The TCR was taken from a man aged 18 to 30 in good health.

CDR3 loop: CASSTFEETQYF. In DNA form, the CDR3 reads TGTGCCAGCAGCACCTTCGAAGAGACCCAGTACTTC. The chain uses TRBV7-9 and TRBJ2-5; D not resolved. This CDR3 comprises 12 residues. V lost 5 bases and J lost 3, with 7 bases in between. Germline-derived CDR1 and CDR2 are SEHNR and FQNEAQ (reference sequence). The whole variable domain, remainder taken from reference TRBV7-9 and TRBJ2-5, is DTGVSQNPRHKITKRGQNVTFRCDPISEHNRLYWYRQTLGQGPEFLTYFQNEAQLEKSRLLSDRFSAERPKGSFSTLEIQRTEQGDSAMYLCASSTFEETQYFGPGTRLLVL.